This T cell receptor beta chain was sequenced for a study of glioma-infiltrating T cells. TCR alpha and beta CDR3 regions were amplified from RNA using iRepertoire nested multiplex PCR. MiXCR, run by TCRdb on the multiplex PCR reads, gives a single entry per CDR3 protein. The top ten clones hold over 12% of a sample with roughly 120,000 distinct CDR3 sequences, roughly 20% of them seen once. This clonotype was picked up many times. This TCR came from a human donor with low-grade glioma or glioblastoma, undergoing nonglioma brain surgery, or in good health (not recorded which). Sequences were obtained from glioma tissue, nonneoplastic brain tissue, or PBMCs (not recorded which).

CDR3 sequence reads: CAISDTGQGKESPLHF. CDR3 DNA: TGTGCCATCAGTGATACGGGACAGGGGAAAGAATCACCCCTCCACTTT. The chain links TRBV10-3 to TRBJ1-6, with 10 bases fitting TRBD1. The CDR3 extends over 16 amino acids. The V gene's germline CDR1 is ENHRY and CDR2 SYGVKD. The junction had 9 bases not matched to a gene; V was cut back by 3 bases and J by 10 bases.